This TCR beta chain was observed in a study of shared clonotypes between healthy human individuals. Study in general: The study enrolled two women and a few men aged 18 to 49.

Without sorting, samples used some 100 million PBMCs for genomic DNA. An even split of each subset's genomic DNA across several immunoSEQ plates was performed. Original methodology: Quality scores were absent from the junction-only immunoSEQ sequences, so filtering differed. The repertoire was sequenced with immunoSEQ multiplex PCR; TCRdb's copy has only in-frame clones and lacks some. V and J calls and clone size are given by that table; D and trimming were obtained from the DNA. The sample shows a few hundred thousand clones, around 79% of them seen only once. This receptor was obtained from a woman between 40 and 50 years old in good health. Some clones in this sample may be carry-over from other donors' samples. The sample comprised PBMCs.

CDR3 residues: CASSRSGGLVGYEQYF. DNA for the CDR3: TGTGCCAGCAGCCGATCGGGCGGGCTAGTCGGGTACGAGCAGTACTTC. This chain uses TRBV4-2 with TRBJ2-7; possible D gene TRBD2, 5 bases. V lost 4 bases, J lost 4 bases, and 20 bases lay in between. Germline CDR1 is LGHNA and CDR2 is YNFKEQ. The CDR3 spans 16 residues.